The clone carrying this T cell receptor beta chain was counted ten times or more. What it binds is unknown. The sample is drawn from a study of response to subunit inactivated influenza vaccine. Whole-study results and caveats: The authors offered the suggestion that each seasonal influenza vaccination recruits few new T cells.

TCRdb recomputed calls from the RT-PCR reads with MiXCR, one row per CDR3 protein. The data contain around 570,000 distinct CDR3 sequences, about 7.6% of them singletons. The clonotype originates from a man in his fifties or sixties who received an inactivated influenza vaccine. Sequenced here: PBMCs from blood, sampled less than 30 months after vaccination.

The CDR3 DNA follows: TGCGCCAGCAGCCAATTAACAGGGGTGGGATTCTACGAGCAGTACTTC. It translates to CASSQLTGVGFYEQYF. The chain has TRBV4-3 and TRBJ2-7; TRBD1 matches at 7 bases. The CDR3 covers 16 residues. V was pared by 2 bases and J by 3 bases, with 10 bases of the junction left unmatched. CDR1 and CDR2 from the germline V gene are LGHNA and YSLEER.